Following are 24 T cell receptor beta chains from one sample sequenced in a study of post-analysis software for immune sequencing data. General study results and limits: The five TRBV segments detected at higher frequency in patients than in controls included TRBV5-6, TRBV5-1 and TRBV20-1.

Which antigens these TCRs recognize remains unknown. Tagging with unique molecular identifiers was a feature of the TCR beta cDNA libraries. Each CDR3 protein gets one entry after TCRdb re-called the PCR reads with MiXCR. The table lists 450,000 to 650,000 distinct CDR3 sequences, roughly 47% of them singletons, with around 1.7% in the top ten. Material: blood. Receptors were obtained from a girl aged 10-17 years with multiple sclerosis.

This chain joins TRBV21-1 and TRBJ2-7; the table assigns TRBD2, which was not confirmed against the DNA. TRBV21-1 is a pseudogene segment. This CDR3 comprises 14 residues. The CDR3 spells CASSSGGEPYEQYF. CDR3 bases: TGTGCCAGCAGTAGCGGGGGGGAACCCTACGAGCAGTACTTC.

This clonotype was observed a handful of times. J is TRBJ2-5 and V is TRBV5-1; TRBD2 matches 9 bases. The V gene's germline CDR1 is SGHRS and CDR2 YFSETQ. The junction had 6 bases not matched to a gene; V was cut back by 5 bases and J by 1 base. The CDR3 is 15 amino acids. The CDR3, as DNA: TGCGCCAGCAGGGCTAGCGGGATCCCCCAAGAGACCCAGTACTTC. It is translated as CASRASGIPQETQYF.

This chain connects TRBV29-1 to TRBJ2-4; 9 bases line up with TRBD2. Germline loops: CDR1 SQVTM, CDR2 ANQGSEA. The CDR3 runs to 14 residues. The junction had 6 bases not matched to a gene; V was cut back by 4 bases and J by 5 bases. The CDR3 nucleotides read TGCAGCGTTGCCAAGGCTAGCGGGGAAAACATTCAGTACTTC. Amino acid sequence: CSVAKASGENIQYF.

This clonotype appeared a single time. This could be a read error, since a much larger clone is one nucleotide away. The rearrangement links TRBV7-3 to TRBJ2-1; 7 bases line up with TRBD1. V was pared by 5 bases and J by 6 bases, with 10 bases of the junction left unmatched. Germline CDR1 SGHTA, CDR2 FQGTGA. The CDR3 consists of 15 residues. The CDR3 coding sequence is TGTGCCAGCAGCGAGGCAGGGGGATACGGCAATGAGCAGTTCTTC. Residues: CASSEAGGYGNEQFF.

Concerning this clonotype itself: The germline gene is not matched at one end of the junction; a read error may be the cause. The rearrangement links TRBV7-9 to TRBJ2-3; TRBD2 aligns across 12 bases. Per germline, CDR1 SEHNR and CDR2 FQNEAQ (reference sequence). This CDR3 is built from 14 residues. The CDR3 coding sequence is TGTGCCAGCAGGCAACTAGCGGGGGGAGATCCGCAGTATTTT. Its translation is CASRQLAGGDPQYF.

This clonotype was detected only once. This chain connects TRBV28 to TRBJ1-4, with TRBD1 matching 12 bases. V trimming: 3 bases; J trimming: 11 bases; junction bases outside the gene matches: 4. The CDR3 has 14 residues. Germline V CDR1 and CDR2: MDHEN, SYDVKM. The DNA of the CDR3 is TGTGCCAGCAGTTTCGGGACAGGGGGCATTAAACTGTTTTTT. Translated, it gives CASSFGTGGIKLFF.

The sample holds a few counts of this clonotype. The CDR3 here is CASSFSRAGYEQYF. The DNA for the CDR3 is TGTGCCAGCAGTTTTTCCAGGGCTGGCTACGAGCAGTACTTC. The chain couples TRBV12-3 or TRBV12-4 to TRBJ2-7, with TRBD1 as a possible D gene (5 bases). The CDR3 extends over 14 amino acids. V was cut by 3 bases and J by 3 bases, with 12 bases left in between.

The sample holds one count of this clonotype. V and J are TRBV27 and TRBJ1-5; the match to TRBD1 covers 8 bases. The germline CDR1 and CDR2 sequences are MNHEY and SMNVEV (reference sequence). This CDR3 comprises 15 residues. V was clipped by 3 bases and J by 6 bases; unmatched bases: 7. The CDR3 region is CASSFYGQGGQPQHF. The CDR3 DNA reads TGTGCCAGCAGTTTCTACGGACAGGGCGGTCAGCCCCAGCATTTT.

The chain is built from TRBV10-3 and TRBJ2-3, with a weak D call TRBD2 (6 bases). The CDR3 runs to 15 residues. V was shortened by 2 bases and J by 2 bases, with 11 bases between the two germline ends. CDR1 and CDR2 (germline): ENHRY, SYGVKD. The CDR3 region is CAISERASATDTQYF. The CDR3, as DNA: TGTGCCATCAGTGAGCGGGCTAGCGCCACAGATACGCAGTATTTT.

J is TRBJ2-1 and V is TRBV7-8, with D tentatively TRBD1 (5 bases). Germline V gives CDR1 SGHVS, CDR2 FQNEAQ. Trimming removed 5 bases from V and 5 bases from J, with 19 bases in between. CDR3 size: 16 residues. CDR3: CASSRYGHPADNEQFF. DNA for the CDR3: TGTGCCAGCAGCCGATACGGACATCCGGCGGACAATGAGCAGTTCTTC. Drawing the rest from reference TRBV7-8 and TRBJ2-1, the complete variable domain is GAGVSQSPRYKVAKRGQDVALRCDPISGHVSLFWYQQALGQGPEFLTYFQNEAQLDKSGLPSDRFFAERPEGSVSTLKIQRTQQEDSAVYLCASSRYGHPADNEQFFGPGTRLTVL.

This clonotype was seen a few times. The chain has TRBV12-3 or TRBV12-4 and TRBJ1-1; 7 bases are shared with TRBD1. V was clipped by 7 bases and J by 1 base; unmatched bases: 6. The CDR3 has 14 amino acids. The CDR3 spells CASTPQGGNTEAFF. The DNA of the CDR3 is TGTGCCAGCACCCCCCAGGGGGGGAACACTGAAGCTTTCTTT.

The chain uses TRBV12-3 or TRBV12-4 and TRBJ2-1, with D possibly TRBD2 on 7 matching bases. Trimming cost V 6 bases and J 7 bases, with 25 bases left between them. This CDR3 comprises 17 residues. In DNA form, the CDR3 reads TGTGCCAGCAGCCCGTCCGAGGGGGGGCAACCTAGAAATGAGCAGTTCTTC. Encoded protein: CASSPSEGGQPRNEQFF.

The chain recombines TRBV12-3 or TRBV12-4 with TRBJ2-5, with 11 bases identical to TRBD2. Trimming removed 8 bases from V and 2 bases from J; junction bases left unmatched: 10. The CDR3 extends over 16 amino acids. The CDR3 here is CASGPTSGSRQETQYF. The CDR3 nucleotides are TGTGCCAGCGGCCCCACTAGCGGGAGTCGGCAAGAGACCCAGTACTTC.

The V and J genes are TRBV12-3 or TRBV12-4 and TRBJ2-5, with 9 bases identical to TRBD1. CDR3 size: 15 residues. The junction had 5 bases not matched to a gene; V was cut back by 3 bases and J by 3 bases. In DNA form, the CDR3 reads TGTGCCAGCAGTTTGACAGGGGGGATGGAAGAGACCCAGTACTTC. This sequence encodes CASSLTGGMEETQYF.

J is TRBJ2-4 and V is TRBV5-1, with D uncertain. V was shortened by 4 bases and J by 3 bases, with 11 bases between the two germline ends. CDR3 size: 14 residues. Germline-derived CDR1 and CDR2 are SGHRS and YFSETQ. The CDR3 region has the DNA TGCGCCAGCAGCCAAGACTTGCACAAAAACATTCAGTACTTC. It codes for CASSQDLHKNIQYF.

The chain has TRBV12-3 or TRBV12-4 and TRBJ2-4; D call uncertain. TRBJ2-7 matches the DNA end more closely, so the J call is doubtful. The length of the CDR3 is 11 residues. This CDR3 is CASSLPHEQYF. Written as DNA, the CDR3 is TGTGCCAGCAGTTTACCCCACGAGCAGTACTTC.

This clonotype appeared a few times. The chain joins TRBV20-1 to TRBJ2-1, with 11 bases aligning to TRBD2. J lost 4 bases, V lost 5 bases, and 7 bases had no gene match. CDR1 DFQATT and CDR2 SNEGSKA come from the germline V gene (reference sequence). There are 15 residues in the CDR3. DNA of the CDR3: TGCAGTGCTGACCCCGGGACTAGCGGATACAATGAGCAGTTCTTC. Translation gives CSADPGTSGYNEQFF.

This chain links TRBV7-9 with TRBJ2-3; 12 bases match TRBD2. CDR1 SEHNR and CDR2 FQNEAQ come from the germline V gene (reference sequence). This CDR3 contains 19 residues. The ends lost 3 bases at V and 4 bases at J; junction bases unmatched: 14. The CDR3 nucleotides are TGTGCCAGCAGCTTTAGAAGGACTAGCGGGGATAGACCAGCAGATACGCAGTATTTT. Translated: CASSFRRTSGDRPADTQYF.

This chain connects TRBV12-3 or TRBV12-4 to TRBJ2-7; 8 bases align to TRBD1. CDR3 length: 15 amino acids. The V and J ends lost 2 bases and 7 bases, in that order; junction bases with no gene match: 10. Here the CDR3 DNA reads TGTGCCAGCAGTTTATGGGACAGGCTCTTGGGGGAGCAGTACTTC. It codes for CASSLWDRLLGEQYF.

This clonotype was observed a few times. The chain joins TRBV2 to TRBJ2-5; D not resolved. V lost 8 bases and J 0 bases, leaving 13 bases between the germline ends. The germline CDR1 and CDR2 sequences are SNHLY and FYNNEI. The CDR3 is 14 residues long. The CDR3 region has the DNA TGTGCCAGCGGTGTTGTGAGTTACCAAGAGACCCAGTACTTC. This codes for CASGVVSYQETQYF.

This clonotype was detected only a few times. This chain links TRBV27 with TRBJ1-6, with 8 positions matching TRBD1. V shed 9 bases, J shed 8 bases, and the junction held 9 bases outside the gene matches. CDR1 MNHEY and CDR2 SMNVEV come from the germline V gene (reference sequence). This CDR3 region has 14 residues. The CDR3 is CASRWTGYDSPLHF. The CDR3 DNA sequence: TGTGCCAGTCGGTGGACAGGGTACGATTCACCCCTCCACTTT.

This rearrangement joins TRBV7-8 to TRBJ1-2; no reliable D call. This CDR3 comprises 12 residues. Germline V gene lookup returns CDR1 SGHVS and CDR2 FQNEAQ. With 0 bases removed from V and 4 bases from J, the gap between germline ends came to 3 bases. The CDR3 nucleotides are TGTGCCAGCAGCTTAGCCGCCTATGGCTACACCTTC. Its translation is CASSLAAYGYTF. The variable domain in full, completed from reference TRBV7-8 and TRBJ1-2, reads GAGVSQSPRYKVAKRGQDVALRCDPISGHVSLFWYQQALGQGPEFLTYFQNEAQLDKSGLPSDRFFAERPEGSVSTLKIQRTQQEDSAVYLCASSLAAYGYTFGSGTRLTVV.

The chain links TRBV6-1 to TRBJ2-7; 7 nucleotides agree with TRBD2. The CDR3 spans 14 residues. Trimming cost V 8 bases and J 0 bases; bases outside gene matches: 7. Germline V gene data show CDR1 as MNHNS and CDR2 as SASEGT. CDR3 DNA sequence: TGTGCCAGCGACCCCGGGGGGAGCTCCTACGAGCAGTACTTC. As protein: CASDPGGSSYEQYF.

This clonotype was picked up one time. This sequence joins TRBV6-1 and TRBJ2-1, with 8 bases identical to TRBD2. V dropped 2 bases and J dropped 7; count of bases not matched to a gene: 7. Germline V lookup: CDR1 MNHNS, CDR2 SASEGT. The CDR3 loop spans 15 amino acids. The CDR3 bases are TGTGCCAGCAGTGAATCCAGCGGGAGAAAGAATGAGCAGTTCTTC. As protein: CASSESSGRKNEQFF.